The subject of this entry is one T cell receptor (beta chain). The antigen remains undetermined. The data derive from a study of a mutant IDH1 vaccine in newly diagnosed glioma. Study in general: The earlier regimen, radiotherapy, temozolomide, or both, was most often both.

Time point specified: week 5, during vaccination. In the vaccine, a single dose held 300 ug of the mutant IDH1 20-mer peptide, along with topical imiquimod. CDR1 and CDR2 (germline): LNHNV, YYDKDF (reference sequence). Trimming stripped 0 bases from V and 9 bases from J, with 10 bases between. The CDR3 has 13 residues. Libraries were prepared by immunoSEQ multiplex PCR; TCRdb keeps only in-frame clonotypes and omits some of them. The table includes about 51,000 clones, around four fifths detected once. The V call is TRBV15, the J call TRBJ2-3; D unclear. This receptor was obtained from a woman in her 40s with glioma. This specimen consisted of PBMCs, obtained from a glioma patient whose treatment included an IDH1 peptide vaccine. The CDR3: CATSRDRTPTQYF. CDR3 DNA: TGTGCCACCAGCAGAGATCGGACCCCAACGCAGTATTTT.